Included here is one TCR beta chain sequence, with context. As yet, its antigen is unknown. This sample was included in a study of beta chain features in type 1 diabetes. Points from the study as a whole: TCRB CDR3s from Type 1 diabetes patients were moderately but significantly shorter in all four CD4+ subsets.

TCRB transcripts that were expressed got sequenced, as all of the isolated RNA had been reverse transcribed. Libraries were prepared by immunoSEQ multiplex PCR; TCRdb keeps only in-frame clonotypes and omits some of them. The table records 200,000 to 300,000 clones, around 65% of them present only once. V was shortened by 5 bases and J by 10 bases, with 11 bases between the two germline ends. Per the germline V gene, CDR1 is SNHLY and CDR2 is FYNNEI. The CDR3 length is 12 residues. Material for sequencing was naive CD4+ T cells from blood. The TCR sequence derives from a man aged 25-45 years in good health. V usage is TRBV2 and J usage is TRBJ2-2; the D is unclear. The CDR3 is CASSIQDAELFF. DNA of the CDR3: TGTGCCAGCAGTATTCAGGATGCGGAGCTGTTTTTT.